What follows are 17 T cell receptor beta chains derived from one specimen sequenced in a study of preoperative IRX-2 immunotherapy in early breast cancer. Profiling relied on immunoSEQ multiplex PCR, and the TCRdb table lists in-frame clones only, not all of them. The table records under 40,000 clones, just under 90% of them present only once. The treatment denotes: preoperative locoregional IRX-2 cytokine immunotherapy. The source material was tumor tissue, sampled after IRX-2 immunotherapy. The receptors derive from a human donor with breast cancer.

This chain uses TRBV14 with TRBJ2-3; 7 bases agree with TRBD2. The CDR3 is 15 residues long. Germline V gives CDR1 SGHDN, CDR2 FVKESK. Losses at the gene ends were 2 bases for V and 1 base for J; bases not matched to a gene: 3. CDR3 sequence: CASSQTGLRTDTQYF. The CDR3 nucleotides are TGTGCCAGCAGCCAAACGGGACTACGCACAGATACGCAGTATTTT.

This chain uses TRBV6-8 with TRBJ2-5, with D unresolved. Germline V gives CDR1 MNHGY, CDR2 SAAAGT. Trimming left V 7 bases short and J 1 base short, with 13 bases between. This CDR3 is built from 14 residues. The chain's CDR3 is CASKLSGSQETQYF. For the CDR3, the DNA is TGTGCCAGCAAGCTTTCCGGGTCCCAAGAGACCCAGTACTTC.

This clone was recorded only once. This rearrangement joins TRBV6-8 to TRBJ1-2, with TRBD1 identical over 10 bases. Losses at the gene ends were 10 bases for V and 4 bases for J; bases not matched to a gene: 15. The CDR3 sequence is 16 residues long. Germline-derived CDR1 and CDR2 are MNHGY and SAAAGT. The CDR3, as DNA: TGTGCCATCAGCTTAGATCGGGACAGGGGCGGCTATGGCTACACCTTC. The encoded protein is CAISLDRDRGGYGYTF.

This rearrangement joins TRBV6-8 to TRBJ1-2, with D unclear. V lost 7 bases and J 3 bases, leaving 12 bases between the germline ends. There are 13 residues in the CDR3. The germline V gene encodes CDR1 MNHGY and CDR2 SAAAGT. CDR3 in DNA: TGTGCCAGCATTTCACCAAATGACTATGGCTACACCTTC. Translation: CASISPNDYGYTF.

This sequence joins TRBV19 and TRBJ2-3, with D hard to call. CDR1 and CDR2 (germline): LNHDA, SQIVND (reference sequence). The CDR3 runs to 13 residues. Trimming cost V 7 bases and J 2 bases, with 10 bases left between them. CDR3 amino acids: CASNYGYTDTQYF. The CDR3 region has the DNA TGTGCCAGTAATTACGGATACACAGATACGCAGTATTTT. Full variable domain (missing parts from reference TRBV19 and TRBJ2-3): DGGITQSPKYLFRKEGQNVTLSCEQNLNHDAMYWYRQDPGQGLRLIYYSQIVNDFQKGDIAEGYSVSREKKESFPLTVTSAQKNPTAFYLCASNYGYTDTQYFGPGTRLTVL.

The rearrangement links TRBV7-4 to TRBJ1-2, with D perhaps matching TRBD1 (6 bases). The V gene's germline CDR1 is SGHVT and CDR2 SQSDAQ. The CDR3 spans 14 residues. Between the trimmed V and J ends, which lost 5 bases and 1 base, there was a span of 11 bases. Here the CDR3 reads CASSPQGSNYGYTF. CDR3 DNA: TGTGCCAGCAGCCCCCAGGGGAGTAACTATGGCTACACCTTC.

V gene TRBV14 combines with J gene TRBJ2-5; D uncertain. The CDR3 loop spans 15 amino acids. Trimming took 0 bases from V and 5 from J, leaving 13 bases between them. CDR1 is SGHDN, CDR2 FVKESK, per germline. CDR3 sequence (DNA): TGTGCCAGCAGCCAAGAATGGGGTTTCTTCGAGACCCAGTACTTC. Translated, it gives CASSQEWGFFETQYF. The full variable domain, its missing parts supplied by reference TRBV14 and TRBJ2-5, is EAGVTQFPSHSVIEKGQTVTLRCDPISGHDNLYWYRRVMGKEIKFLLHFVKESKQDESGMPNNRFLAERTGGTYSTLKVQPAELEDSGVYFCASSQEWGFFETQYFGPGTRLLVL.

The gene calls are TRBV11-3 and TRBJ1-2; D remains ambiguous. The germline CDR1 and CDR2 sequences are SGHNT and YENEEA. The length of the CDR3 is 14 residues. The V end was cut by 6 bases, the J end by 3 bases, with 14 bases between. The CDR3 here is CASRNSAGDYGYTF. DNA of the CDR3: TGTGCCAGCAGGAACTCTGCTGGGGACTATGGCTACACCTTC. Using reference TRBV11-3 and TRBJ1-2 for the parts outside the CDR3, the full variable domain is EAGVVQSPRYKIIEKKQPVAFWCNPISGHNTLYWYLQNLGQGPELLIRYENEEAVDDSQLPKDRFSAERLKGVDSTLKIQPAELGDSAVYLCASRNSAGDYGYTFGSGTRLTVV.

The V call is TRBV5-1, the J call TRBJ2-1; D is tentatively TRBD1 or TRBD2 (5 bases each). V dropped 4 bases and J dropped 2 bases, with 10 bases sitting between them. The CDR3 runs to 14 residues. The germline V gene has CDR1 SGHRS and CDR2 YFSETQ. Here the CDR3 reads CASSRDGTYNEQFF. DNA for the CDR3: TGCGCCAGCAGCCGGGACGGCACCTACAATGAGCAGTTCTTC.

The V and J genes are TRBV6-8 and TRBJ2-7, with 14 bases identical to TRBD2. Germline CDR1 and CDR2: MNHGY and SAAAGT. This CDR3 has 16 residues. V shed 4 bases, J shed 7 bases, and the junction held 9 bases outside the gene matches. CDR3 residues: CASSFPTSGGAWEQYV. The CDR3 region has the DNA TGTGCCAGCAGTTTCCCGACTAGCGGGGGGGCGTGGGAGCAGTACGTC.

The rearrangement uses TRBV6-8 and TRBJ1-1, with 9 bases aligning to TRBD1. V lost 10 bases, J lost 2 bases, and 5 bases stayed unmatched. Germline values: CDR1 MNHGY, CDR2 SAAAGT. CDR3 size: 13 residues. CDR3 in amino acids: CATTGGPNTEAFF. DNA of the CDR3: TGTGCCACCACAGGGGGCCCAAACACTGAAGCTTTCTTT.

CDR3 nucleotide sequence: TGTGCCTGGAAAGACCCAGGAGGTAATTCACCCCTCCACTTT. Translation: CAWKDPGGNSPLHF. V gene TRBV30 combines with J gene TRBJ1-6; no reliable D call. The CDR3 has 14 residues. Trimming took off 4 bases at V and 6 bases at J, with 13 bases between the two ends. CDR1 is GTSNPN, CDR2 SVGIG, per germline (reference sequence).

The CDR3 bases are TGTGCCAGCAGAGGCCCGGGACAGGGTCGAGGAGGCACTGAAGCTTTCTTT. Its protein product is CASRGPGQGRGGTEAFF. The chain links TRBV6-8 to TRBJ1-1; 9 bases fit TRBD1. Germline V gene sequence: CDR1 MNHGY, CDR2 SAAAGT. There are 17 residues in the CDR3. V dropped 6 bases and J dropped 4; count of bases not matched to a gene: 15.

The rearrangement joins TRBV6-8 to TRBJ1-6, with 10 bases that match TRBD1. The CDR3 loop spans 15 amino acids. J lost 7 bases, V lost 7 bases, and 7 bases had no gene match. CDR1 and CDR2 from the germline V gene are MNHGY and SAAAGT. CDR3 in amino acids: CASTTRQGANSPLHF. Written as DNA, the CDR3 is TGTGCCAGCACTACCCGACAGGGGGCAAATTCACCCCTCCACTTT.

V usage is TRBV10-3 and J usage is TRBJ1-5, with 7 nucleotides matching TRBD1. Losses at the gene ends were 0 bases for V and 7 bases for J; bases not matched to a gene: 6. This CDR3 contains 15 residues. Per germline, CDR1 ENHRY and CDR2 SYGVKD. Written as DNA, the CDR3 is TGTGCCATCAGTGAGTCGACAGGGAGCGGCCAGCCCCAGCATTTT. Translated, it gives CAISESTGSGQPQHF.

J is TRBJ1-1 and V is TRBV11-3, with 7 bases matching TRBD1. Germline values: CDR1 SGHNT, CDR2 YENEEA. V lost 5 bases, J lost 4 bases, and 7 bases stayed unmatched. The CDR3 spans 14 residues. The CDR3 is CASSAKTGSTEAFF. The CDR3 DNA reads TGTGCCAGCAGCGCCAAGACAGGGAGCACTGAAGCTTTCTTT.

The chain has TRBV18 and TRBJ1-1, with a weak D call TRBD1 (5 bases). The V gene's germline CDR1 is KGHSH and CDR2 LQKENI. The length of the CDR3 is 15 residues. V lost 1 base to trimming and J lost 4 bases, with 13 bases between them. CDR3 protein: CASSPRRDLGTEAFF. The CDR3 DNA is TGTGCCAGCTCACCACGCCGGGACCTTGGCACTGAAGCTTTCTTT.